These 30 T cell receptor beta chains came from one sample sequenced in a study of shared clonotypes between healthy human individuals. The data were produced by immunoSEQ multiplex PCR, yet TCRdb's version contains in-frame clones alone and is incomplete. The sample carries over 850,000 clones, 75% to 85% recorded once. Sequenced input: memory CD4+ T cells from PBMCs. Subset reported: CD45RA-negative fraction. These TCRs come from a man younger than 35 in good health. Some clones in this sample may be carry-over from other donors' samples.

V gene TRBV6-4 combines with J gene TRBJ2-1; D is undetermined. This CDR3 is built from 13 residues. Trimming left V 5 bases short and J 12 bases short, with 17 bases between. CDR1 is MRHNA, CDR2 SNTAGT, per germline. The CDR3 loop reads CASSLRQDLPQFF. The CDR3 DNA follows: TGTGCCAGCAGTCTTCGGCAGGACCTACCGCAGTTCTTC.

The rearrangement uses TRBV2 and TRBJ1-2; D unresolved. CDR1 SNHLY and CDR2 FYNNEI come from the germline V gene. With 9 bases removed from V and 8 bases from J, the gap between germline ends came to 16 bases. The CDR3 runs 12 residues. The CDR3 DNA reads TGTGCCAGAAGGGCCGGGATCCCGGGCTACACCTTC. Its translation: CARRAGIPGYTF.

The chain couples TRBV4-1 to TRBJ2-2; D gene ambiguous. Trimming cost V 5 bases and J 2 bases, with 15 bases left between them. The CDR3 has 16 amino acids. Germline V gives CDR1 MGHRA, CDR2 YSYEKL. CDR3: CASSSNTGYNTGELFF. The DNA for the CDR3 is TGCGCCAGCAGCTCTAACACGGGTTACAACACCGGGGAGCTGTTTTTT.

Notes on this clone: Other DNA sequences in the same sample also yield this CDR3. J is TRBJ2-3 and V is TRBV6-1; 9 nucleotides line up with TRBD2. The CDR3 extends over 16 amino acids. V trimming: 0 bases; J trimming: 3 bases; junction bases outside the gene matches: 4. Per the germline V gene, CDR1 is MNHNS and CDR2 is SASEGT. The CDR3 is CASSEASGSGTDTQYF. The CDR3 nucleotides are TGTGCCAGCAGTGAAGCTAGCGGGAGCGGGACAGATACGCAGTATTTT.

Worth noting for this clone: This sample includes further DNA sequences coding for the same CDR3. The genes are TRBV7-7 and TRBJ2-5; no reliable D call. The CDR3 runs 13 residues. The V and J ends lost 1 base and 2 bases respectively, with 5 bases between them. Germline CDR1 SSHAT, CDR2 FNYEAQ (reference sequence). The CDR3 nucleotides read TGTGCCAGCAGCTTAGGGCAGCAAGAGACCCAGTACTTC. It translates to CASSLGQQETQYF.

This sequence joins TRBV6-6 and TRBJ1-1; no reliable D call. Trimming took off 6 bases at V and 5 bases at J, with 13 bases between the two ends. This CDR3 has 13 amino acids. Germline values: CDR1 MNHNY, CDR2 SVGAGI (reference sequence). The CDR3 reads CASSPQRETEAFF. CDR3 sequence (DNA): TGTGCCAGCAGCCCCCAACGGGAGACTGAAGCTTTCTTT.

The chain employs TRBV15 and TRBJ2-7; 15 nucleotides agree with TRBD2. This CDR3 is 14 amino acids long. Germline V gene data show CDR1 as LNHNV and CDR2 as YYDKDF (reference sequence). V trimming: 2 bases; J trimming: 11 bases; junction bases outside the gene matches: 4. Here the CDR3 reads CATSRTGTSGRKYF. CDR3 DNA sequence: TGTGCCACCAGCAGAACCGGGACTAGCGGGAGGAAGTACTTC.

The CDR3 spells CARQTTGLWGGYTF. CDR3 nucleotide sequence: TGTGCCCGGCAAACAACAGGTTTGTGGGGCGGCTACACCTTC. The chain links TRBV30 to TRBJ1-2, with a weak D call TRBD1 (5 bases). Between the trimmed V and J ends, which lost 8 bases and 8 bases, there was a span of 24 bases. Germline CDR1 GTSNPN, CDR2 SVGIG (reference sequence). CDR3 length equals 14 residues.

The rearrangement links TRBV19 to TRBJ2-5, with 7 bases fitting TRBD1. The length of the CDR3 is 16 residues. Trimming cost V 3 bases and J 3 bases; bases outside gene matches: 10. CDR1 is LNHDA, CDR2 SQIVND, per germline (reference sequence). The CDR3 sequence is CASSMGRQGSEETQYF. CDR3 bases: TGTGCCAGTAGTATGGGGAGACAGGGTTCTGAAGAGACCCAGTACTTC.

This chain joins TRBV7-6 and TRBJ2-3; D may be TRBD1 or TRBD2 (6 bases each). Germline assignment: CDR1 SGHVS and CDR2 FNYEAQ. Trimming pared 7 bases from V and 1 base from J, leaving 18 bases between. The CDR3 consists of 16 residues. This CDR3 reads CASTSRGLGGTDTQYF. CDR3 DNA: TGTGCCAGCACCTCCCGGGGGCTAGGGGGCACAGATACGCAGTATTTT.

The chain combines TRBV5-4 with TRBJ2-6; D is uncertain. Looked up from germline, CDR1 is SGHNT and CDR2 is YYREEE (reference sequence). The V gene lost 5 bases and the J gene lost 9 bases, with 12 bases spanning the gap. The CDR3 contains 13 residues. CDR3 nucleotides: TGTGCCAGCAGTTACCATGGCCGCAACGTCCTGACTTTC. Translating it yields CASSYHGRNVLTF.

The J gene is TRBJ2-3, the V gene TRBV6-5; D uncertain. The CDR3 is 13 amino acids. Germline loops: CDR1 MNHEY, CDR2 SVGAGI. V was cut by 6 bases and J by 5 bases, with 12 bases left in between. The CDR3 sequence is CASSPTWGDTQYF. The CDR3 DNA reads TGTGCCAGCAGCCCCACTTGGGGAGATACGCAGTATTTT.

The J gene is TRBJ1-1, the V gene TRBV5-5; D is unclear. Germline V gene lookup returns CDR1 SGHKS and CDR2 YYEKEE (reference sequence). Trimming stripped 0 bases from V and 4 bases from J, with 10 bases between. The CDR3 is 14 amino acids. Here the CDR3 DNA reads TGTGCCAGCAGCTTGGTTCTACGGGCCACTGAAGCTTTCTTT. As protein: CASSLVLRATEAFF.

J is TRBJ2-7 and V is TRBV4-2; 11 positions match TRBD1. This CDR3 has 16 residues. Germline loops: CDR1 LGHNA, CDR2 YNFKEQ. Trimming at V came to 3 bases and at J to 2 bases, leaving 6 bases not matched to a gene. The CDR3 spells CASSQPGQGAAYEQYF. CDR3 bases: TGTGCCAGCAGCCAGCCAGGACAGGGGGCAGCCTACGAGCAGTACTTC.

J is TRBJ1-1 and V is TRBV7-2, with 7 bases fitting TRBD1. V was clipped by 7 bases and J by 1 base; unmatched bases: 3. Germline lookup yields CDR1 SGHTA and CDR2 FQGNSA. The CDR3 has 13 residues. The CDR3 DNA reads TGTGCCAGCACCTGGGACAGGAACACTGAAGCTTTCTTT. Its translation is CASTWDRNTEAFF.

The genes are TRBV6-4 and TRBJ2-2; TRBD1 or TRBD2 may be the D gene (5 bases each). Trimming cost V 5 bases and J 1 base, with 11 bases left between them. The germline V gene has CDR1 MRHNA and CDR2 SNTAGT. CDR3 length: 15 amino acids. CDR3 sequence reads: CASSPRGRNTGELFF. The CDR3 DNA reads TGTGCCAGCAGTCCTCGGGGCCGGAACACCGGGGAGCTGTTTTTT.

This clone was seen a single time. This rearrangement joins TRBV5-4 to TRBJ2-6, with D tentatively TRBD2 (6 bases). The length of the CDR3 is 15 residues. In germline, CDR1 is SGHNT, CDR2 YYREEE (reference sequence). V was shortened by 0 bases and J by 2 bases, with 6 bases between the two germline ends. The CDR3: CASSLGGTGANVLTF. The CDR3 DNA reads TGTGCCAGCAGCTTGGGCGGGACTGGGGCCAACGTCCTGACTTTC.

CDR3 coding DNA: TGTGCCAGCAGCAGGGGCAGACAGTACGAGCAGTACTTC. It translates to CASSRGRQYEQYF. This chain uses TRBV14 with TRBJ2-7, with D possibly matching TRBD1 (5 bases). The CDR3 runs to 13 residues. V gave up 5 bases and J gave up 4 bases, with 12 bases separating them. Germline CDR1 SGHDN, CDR2 FVKESK.

This chain joins TRBV28 and TRBJ2-7, with D perhaps matching TRBD2 (5 bases). Germline V gene lookup returns CDR1 MDHEN and CDR2 SYDVKM. CDR3 size: 15 residues. V lost 5 bases and J lost 0, with 14 bases in between. The CDR3 loop reads CASSTHGVGSYEQYF. CDR3 sequence (DNA): TGTGCCAGCAGTACCCACGGGGTGGGCTCCTACGAGCAGTACTTC.

This chain uses TRBV28 with TRBJ1-1, with 7 bases aligning to TRBD1. The CDR3 spans 15 residues. Germline CDR1 and CDR2: MDHEN and SYDVKM. V lost 6 bases to trimming and J lost 4 bases; unmatched junction nucleotides: 11. The CDR3 DNA reads TGTGCCAGCAGACAGGGGCCCAGAGGGGGCACTGAAGCTTTCTTT. This codes for CASRQGPRGGTEAFF.

Comments on this clone: Other DNA variants within this sample encode the same CDR3. This chain uses TRBV30 with TRBJ1-1; TRBD1 matches at 7 bases. The J segment lost 1 base and the V segment lost 5 bases, leaving 1 base of the junction unmatched. In germline, CDR1 is GTSNPN, CDR2 SVGIG (reference sequence). The CDR3 length is 12 residues. The CDR3 nucleotides are TGTGCCTGGGGGGACAGGAACACTGAAGCTTTCTTT. Translation gives CAWGDRNTEAFF. Variable domain in full (rest from reference TRBV30 and TRBJ1-1): SQTIHQWPATLVQPVGSPLSLECTVEGTSNPNLYWYRQAAGRGLQLLFYSVGIGQISSEVPQNLSASRPQDRQFILSSKKLLLSDSGFYLCAWGDRNTEAFFGQGTRLTVV.

The rearrangement links TRBV28 to TRBJ2-7; tentatively, D is TRBD1 (6 bases). The CDR3 length is 14 residues. The germline gives CDR1 MDHEN, CDR2 SYDVKM. Trimming took off 6 bases at V and 2 bases at J, with 14 bases between the two ends. This CDR3 reads CASRLGNRAYEQYF. The CDR3, as DNA: TGTGCCAGCAGATTAGGGAACAGGGCCTACGAGCAGTACTTC.

This chain connects TRBV11-2 to TRBJ2-1; TRBD2 matches 11 bases. The CDR3 contains 15 residues. The trim removed 1 base at V and 9 bases at J, leaving 5 bases unmatched. Germline loops: CDR1 SGHAT, CDR2 FQNNGV. The CDR3, as DNA: TGTGCCAGCAGCTTAGGACTAGCGGGATCTGGTGAGCAGTTCTTC. The encoded protein is CASSLGLAGSGEQFF.

The genes are TRBV30 and TRBJ2-1; tentatively, D is TRBD2 (6 bases). Germline V gene sequence: CDR1 GTSNPN, CDR2 SVGIG (reference sequence). Trimming pared 6 bases from V and 0 bases from J, leaving 15 bases between. The CDR3 length is 15 residues. The CDR3 sequence is CACMPLAISYNEQFF. CDR3 bases: TGTGCCTGCATGCCCCTAGCGATCTCCTACAATGAGCAGTTCTTC.

This sequence joins TRBV5-6 and TRBJ1-2, with D maybe TRBD1 (5 bases). The V gene's germline CDR1 is SGHDT and CDR2 YYEEEE. The V gene lost 4 bases and the J gene lost 4 bases, with 14 bases spanning the gap. CDR3 length: 14 residues. The DNA for the CDR3 is TGTGCCAGCAGCCCGACGGGACGGACCTATGGCTACACCTTC. This codes for CASSPTGRTYGYTF.

V usage is TRBV7-8 and J usage is TRBJ2-7; D may be TRBD1 (6 bases). CDR3 length: 15 residues. V was clipped by 5 bases and J by 6 bases, with 20 bases between them. Germline loops: CDR1 SGHVS, CDR2 FQNEAQ. The CDR3 here is CASSPRGGESSEQYF. For the CDR3, the DNA is TGTGCCAGCAGCCCCAGAGGGGGTGAAAGCAGCGAGCAGTACTTC.

The chain couples TRBV7-9 to TRBJ1-2; unclear D gene. V lost 1 base to trimming and J lost 6 bases, with 12 bases between them. In germline, CDR1 is SEHNR, CDR2 FQNEAQ (reference sequence). CDR3 length equals 14 residues. The DNA for the CDR3 is TGTGCCAGCAGCTTAGTGCCCGGCGAGCATGGCTACACCTTC. As protein: CASSLVPGEHGYTF.

The chain links TRBV28 to TRBJ1-5, with D unresolved. The V gene lost 8 bases and the J gene lost 6 bases, with 17 bases spanning the gap. There are 14 residues in the CDR3. Germline V gene sequence: CDR1 MDHEN, CDR2 SYDVKM. The CDR3 bases are TGTGCCAGCCTCATTAAGAGGGAAGGTCAGCCCCAGCATTTT. The encoded protein is CASLIKREGQPQHF.

This clone was recorded a few times. V and J are TRBV7-9 and TRBJ1-3, with a weak D call TRBD1 (5 bases). The CDR3 runs 17 residues. Trimming cost V 2 bases and J 0 bases, with 14 bases left between them. Germline loops: CDR1 SEHNR, CDR2 FQNEAQ (reference sequence). Written as DNA, the CDR3 is TGTGCCAGCAGCTTAATTGGGGGGGTTACCTCTGGAAACACCATATATTTT. Amino acids: CASSLIGGVTSGNTIYF.

The V call is TRBV7-2, the J call TRBJ2-3; D call uncertain. This CDR3 region has 16 residues. The germline CDR1 and CDR2 sequences are SGHTA and FQGNSA. Trimming cost V 0 bases and J 2 bases, with 12 bases left between them. The chain's CDR3 is CASSLATHPFTDTQYF. The CDR3 DNA reads as TGTGCCAGCAGCTTAGCGACTCATCCGTTCACAGATACGCAGTATTTT.